This T cell receptor beta chain comes out of a study (dated by TCRdb to the early 2020s). The study at large found these results: Further investigation, including longitudinal sampling and assessment of a control group, is stated by the authors to be required.

As regards this clone: Its antigen specificity is not known. No qualities accompany the bases; no much larger clone lies one base away.

At the junction V is shortened by 0 bases and J by 1 base, with 13 bases in between. The germline V gene specifies SGDLS as CDR1 and YYNGEE as CDR2. From the cysteine through the phenylalanine, the CDR3 covers 16 amino acids. CDR3 DNA is the only sequence kept; it has 48 bases, read in frame from the first base. PBMCs were isolated from peripheral blood, and genomic DNA from unsorted PBMCs was used for TCR beta sequencing. Survey-level sequencing on the immunoSEQ platform was used to profile TCR beta chain repertoires. Regarding the original processing steps: CDR3 amino acid length spectratypes and V-J pairing frequencies were compared, and repertoire diversity was measured with the inverse Simpson index. To annotate clonotypes specific to SARS-CoV-2, CMV, influenza A and EBV, TCR beta CDR3 sequences were compared against VDJdb. TCRdb carries this immuneACCESS record with in-frame sequences only. Its versions omit some clonotypes, under half of them owing to an unresolved V gene in the studies checked, with the rest unexplained. The V and J calls and the clone size are those of that table, but D and trimming were determined from the DNA. The sample has under 90,000 clones on record, just over 90% of them singletons. The biggest ten clones account for approximately 4.4% of the sample.

The sequence was collected from a man aged 40-55 years with rheumatoid arthritis. Material for sequencing was PBMCs. The chain employs TRBV9 and TRBJ1-1, with the D gene not confidently named. The CDR3 sequence is CASSVGMGWGNTEAFF. The sequenced DNA: TGTGCCAGCAGCGTAGGCATGGGCTGGGGGAACACTGAAGCTTTCTTT.